This passage covers 30 T cell receptor beta chains from one sample sequenced in a study of siplizumab effects on memory and regulatory T cells. Data came from immunoSEQ multiplex PCR; TCRdb stores just in-frame clones and leaves some out. The sample lists some 110,000 clones; over 90% were seen once. Sequenced sample: Tregs sorted from blood. Receptors were obtained from a human donor in good health.

This chain links TRBV10-3 with TRBJ1-6; 9 bases line up with TRBD1. From germline, CDR1 is ENHRY and CDR2 SYGVKD. The CDR3 runs 13 residues. Trimming removed 6 bases from V and 8 bases from J; junction bases left unmatched: 2. The CDR3 DNA is TGTGCCATCAGGGGACAGGGACATTCACCCCTCCACTTT. This translates into CAIRGQGHSPLHF.

This clone appeared once. The chain couples TRBV4-2 to TRBJ2-5; D may be TRBD2 (6 bases). The length of the CDR3 is 15 residues. Germline V lookup: CDR1 LGHNA, CDR2 YNFKEQ. V was cut by 1 base and J by 1 base, with 10 bases left in between. The DNA for the CDR3 is TGTGCCAGCAGCCAAGGTTCGGGACTCCAAGAGACCCAGTACTTC. This gives the protein CASSQGSGLQETQYF.

The J gene is TRBJ2-2, the V gene TRBV7-9, with 10 nucleotides matching TRBD1. This CDR3 is 17 amino acids long. J gave up 6 bases and V 2 bases, and 9 bases lay outside the gene matches. Looked up from germline, CDR1 is SEHNR and CDR2 is FQNEAQ (reference sequence). Here the CDR3 reads CASSLLAGQGRAGELFF. Written as DNA, the CDR3 is TGTGCCAGCAGCTTATTGGCGGGACAGGGGCGAGCCGGGGAGCTGTTTTTT.

The rearrangement joins TRBV11-2 to TRBJ1-6; D not certain. V shed 5 bases and J shed 5 bases, with 13 bases lying between them. The CDR3 has 15 residues. The germline V gene has CDR1 SGHAT and CDR2 FQNNGV. CDR3 coding DNA: TGTGCCAGCAGCGGTTTGGGGTACGATAATTCACCCCTCCACTTT. As protein: CASSGLGYDNSPLHF.

V and J are TRBV5-1 and TRBJ2-1, with a possible D match to TRBD2 (6 bases). CDR3 length: 14 residues. V gave up 3 bases and J gave up 4 bases, with 11 bases separating them. Germline V gives CDR1 SGHRS, CDR2 YFSETQ. This CDR3 is CASSSQEGYNEQFF. The CDR3 DNA reads TGCGCCAGCAGCTCGCAGGAGGGATACAATGAGCAGTTCTTC.

V gene TRBV5-6 combines with J gene TRBJ2-4; 9 nucleotides match TRBD1. Trimming removed 0 bases from V and 8 bases from J; junction bases left unmatched: 12. This CDR3 spans 17 amino acids. Germline V lookup: CDR1 SGHDT, CDR2 YYEEEE. The chain's CDR3 is CASSLGGPGTGFDIQYF. The CDR3 region has the DNA TGTGCCAGCAGCTTGGGGGGACCAGGGACAGGGTTTGACATTCAGTACTTC.

The rearrangement joins TRBV28 to TRBJ1-2; 8 nucleotides match TRBD1. The ends lost 6 bases at V and 4 bases at J; junction bases unmatched: 4. The CDR3 runs to 13 residues. Germline assignment: CDR1 MDHEN and CDR2 SYDVKM. The CDR3 DNA follows: TGTGCCAGCAGGGTTGGACAGGGCTATGGCTACACCTTC. Protein product: CASRVGQGYGYTF.

This clone was found once. CDR3 nucleotides: TGCGCCAGCAGCCTAGTAAACCAAGAGACCCAGTACTTC. As protein: CASSLVNQETQYF. This chain connects TRBV5-1 to TRBJ2-5; D remains ambiguous. Germline assignment: CDR1 SGHRS and CDR2 YFSETQ. Trimming pared 4 bases from V and 0 bases from J, leaving 7 bases between. The CDR3 length is 13 residues.

This chain connects TRBV4-1 to TRBJ2-5; 13 bases match TRBD2. Germline V gives CDR1 MGHRA, CDR2 YSYEKL. CDR3 length equals 16 residues. V shed 4 bases and J 2 bases; nucleotides not matched to a gene: 4. CDR3 nucleotide sequence: TGCGCCAGCAGCCCAGGACTAGCGGGGGTACAAGAGACCCAGTACTTC. The encoded protein is CASSPGLAGVQETQYF.

This chain joins TRBV4-1 and TRBJ2-7; D is unresolved. CDR3 length: 18 amino acids. The V end lost 1 base, the J end lost 3 bases, and 22 bases lay between the germline ends. Germline values: CDR1 MGHRA, CDR2 YSYEKL. DNA for the CDR3: TGCGCCAGCAGCCAAGGCCTTCACCTGGGTATCCTAAGCTACGAGCAGTACTTC. It is translated as CASSQGLHLGILSYEQYF.

This sequence joins TRBV18 and TRBJ2-3, with 10 bases fitting TRBD1. Germline V gives CDR1 KGHSH, CDR2 LQKENI. The length of the CDR3 is 15 residues. V dropped 4 bases and J dropped 0; count of bases not matched to a gene: 1. The CDR3 here is CASSRQGASTDTQYF. The DNA for the CDR3 is TGTGCCAGCTCACGACAGGGGGCGAGCACAGATACGCAGTATTTT. Combining the CDR3 with reference TRBV18 and TRBJ2-3 gives the whole variable domain NAGVMQNPRHLVRRRGQEARLRCSPMKGHSHVYWYRQLPEEGLKFMVYLQKENIIDESGMPKERFSAEFPKEGPSILRIQQVVRGDSAAYFCASSRQGASTDTQYFGPGTRLTVL.

This chain joins TRBV21-1 and TRBJ2-3; TRBD2 is the table's D call, not checked against the DNA. TRBV21-1 is a listed pseudogene. The CDR3 runs to 18 residues. CDR3 nucleotides: TGTGCCAGCAGCCGCCCCTTTCTAGCGGCCCTCTTCACAGATACGCAGTATTTT. Protein sequence: CASSRPFLAALFTDTQYF.

The chain joins TRBV13 to TRBJ2-1; 9 positions match TRBD2. The V gene end was trimmed by 4 bases and the J gene end by 7 bases; junction bases not matched to a gene: 17. Germline V gene data show CDR1 as PRHDT and CDR2 as FYEKMQ (reference sequence). This CDR3 is 18 amino acids long. The CDR3 region has the DNA TGTGCCAGCAGCTCCCCGCGGGTGTTTAGCGGGAGTTGGAATGAGCAGTTCTTC. Its translation: CASSSPRVFSGSWNEQFF.

The chain employs TRBV19 and TRBJ2-7; 10 bases map to TRBD1. The length of the CDR3 is 14 residues. The J segment lost 0 bases and the V segment lost 4 bases, leaving 0 bases of the junction unmatched. Per germline, CDR1 LNHDA and CDR2 SQIVND (reference sequence). CDR3 DNA sequence: TGTGCCAGTAGTAGGGACAGGGGCTCCTACGAGCAGTACTTC. Amino acids: CASSRDRGSYEQYF.

The rearrangement links TRBV15 to TRBJ2-6, with TRBD2 as a possible D gene (5 bases). Germline lookup yields CDR1 LNHNV and CDR2 YYDKDF (reference sequence). Trimming removed 0 bases from V and 2 bases from J, with 11 bases in between. CDR3 length: 17 residues. The CDR3 sequence: CATSRDGGWPGANVLTF. DNA for the CDR3: TGTGCCACCAGCAGAGACGGCGGGTGGCCTGGGGCCAACGTCCTGACTTTC.

The chain employs TRBV5-1 and TRBJ1-2; a possible D gene is TRBD1 (5 bases). Trimming pared 3 bases from V and 7 bases from J, leaving 13 bases between. This CDR3 has 13 amino acids. CDR1 and CDR2 from the germline V gene are SGHRS and YFSETQ. The CDR3 DNA reads as TGCGCCAGCAGCTACCTCCCCGGGGGTGGCTACACCTTC. It yields the protein CASSYLPGGGYTF.

The rearrangement uses TRBV7-3 and TRBJ2-3; 12 bases align to TRBD2. V was clipped by 2 bases and J by 3 bases; unmatched bases: 6. Germline assignment: CDR1 SGHTA and CDR2 FQGTGA. The CDR3 totals 17 residues. CDR3 in amino acids: CASSLVASGGATDTQYF. CDR3 sequence (DNA): TGTGCCAGCAGCTTAGTGGCTAGCGGGGGGGCTACAGATACGCAGTATTTT.

The V gene is TRBV6-1, the J gene TRBJ1-2, with D possibly being TRBD1 (6 bases). This CDR3 contains 14 residues. The V gene's germline CDR1 is MNHNS and CDR2 SASEGT. The V and J ends lost 6 bases and 0 bases respectively, with 11 bases between them. In nucleotides, the CDR3 is TGTGCCAGCAGCGTGTCAGGGGCTAACTATGGCTACACCTTC. Translated: CASSVSGANYGYTF.

The V call is TRBV5-1, the J call TRBJ1-4; TRBD1 aligns across 9 bases. V lost 4 bases, J lost 7 bases, and 11 bases stayed unmatched. Germline CDR1 reads SGHRS; CDR2 reads YFSETQ. The CDR3 contains 16 residues. CDR3 in DNA: TGCGCCAGCAGCCTAGACAGGGGGGCCCCGGGTGAAAAACTGTTTTTT. It translates to CASSLDRGAPGEKLFF.

The V and J genes are TRBV2 and TRBJ1-2; D is undetermined. The CDR3 loop spans 12 amino acids. V was trimmed by 5 bases and J by 5 bases, leaving 9 bases between them. Germline V lookup: CDR1 SNHLY, CDR2 FYNNEI. CDR3 nucleotides: TGTGCCAGCAGTAGTAGGATTTATGGCTACACCTTC. This translates into CASSSRIYGYTF.

The chain combines TRBV30 with TRBJ2-3, with D unclear. This CDR3 has 11 residues. Germline values: CDR1 GTSNPN, CDR2 SVGIG (reference sequence). V was shortened by 5 bases and J by 6 bases, with 9 bases between the two germline ends. The CDR3 sequence: CAWGRLDTQYF. The CDR3, as DNA: TGTGCCTGGGGTCGCTTGGATACGCAGTATTTT.

V gene TRBV7-9 combines with J gene TRBJ2-7; TRBD1 matches 10 bases. V dropped 5 bases and J dropped 5; count of bases not matched to a gene: 9. Germline CDR1 reads SEHNR; CDR2 reads FQNEAQ (reference sequence). This CDR3 is built from 15 residues. This CDR3 reads CASSGWDRGSNEQYF. For the CDR3, the DNA is TGTGCCAGCAGCGGATGGGACAGGGGTTCCAACGAGCAGTACTTC.

J is TRBJ1-1 and V is TRBV10-3, with 8 bases that match TRBD1. The germline V gene encodes CDR1 ENHRY and CDR2 SYGVKD. The CDR3 extends over 14 amino acids. The junction had 5 bases not matched to a gene; V was cut back by 4 bases and J by 4 bases. The CDR3 coding sequence is TGTGCCATCAGTGGGACAGGGTTCGGCACTGAAGCTTTCTTT. Protein product: CAISGTGFGTEAFF.

The chain couples TRBV28 to TRBJ2-7; 8 bases map to TRBD1. With V trimmed by 5 bases and J by 2 bases, 5 bases remained unmatched. In germline, CDR1 is MDHEN, CDR2 SYDVKM. This CDR3 contains 14 residues. The CDR3 is CASSKRQGPYEQYF. CDR3 bases: TGTGCCAGCAGTAAAAGACAGGGGCCCTACGAGCAGTACTTC.

The count of this clone is one. The chain employs TRBV27 and TRBJ2-1; 11 positions agree with TRBD2. Trimming took 7 bases from V and 7 from J; bases not matched to a gene: 21. This CDR3 contains 19 residues. The germline V gene has CDR1 MNHEY and CDR2 SMNVEV (reference sequence). CDR3 sequence reads: CASTTVRLAGTIMGNEQFF. CDR3 DNA sequence: TGTGCCAGCACGACCGTCCGACTAGCGGGGACTATCATGGGGAATGAGCAGTTCTTC.

The V gene is TRBV7-2, the J gene TRBJ1-1; 7 positions match TRBD1. The CDR3 covers 13 residues. V trimming: 4 bases; J trimming: 5 bases; junction bases outside the gene matches: 4. CDR1 and CDR2 (germline): SGHTA, FQGNSA. CDR3 coding DNA: TGTGCCAGCAGCTCTAACAGGGGAACTGAAGCTTTCTTT. Translating it yields CASSSNRGTEAFF.

The chain recombines TRBV25-1 with TRBJ1-6; no reliable D call. The germline gives CDR1 MGHDK, CDR2 SYGVNS. This CDR3 is built from 15 residues. V lost 1 base to trimming and J lost 9 bases, with 13 bases between them. This CDR3 reads CASSELWDFGSPLHF. Written as DNA, the CDR3 is TGTGCCAGCAGTGAATTGTGGGATTTCGGTTCACCCCTCCACTTT.

V usage is TRBV29-1 and J usage is TRBJ1-2; D gene unclear. The ends were cut back, 0 bases at V and 3 bases at J, with 14 bases in the middle. The CDR3 length is 15 residues. The V gene's germline CDR1 is SQVTM and CDR2 ANQGSEA. Written as DNA, the CDR3 is TGCAGCGTTGAAGATAGAGCCGTCTCTTACTATGGCTACACCTTC. Its translation is CSVEDRAVSYYGYTF.

J is TRBJ2-7 and V is TRBV4-3; 8 nucleotides align to TRBD2. The CDR3 runs to 14 residues. Looked up from germline, CDR1 is LGHNA and CDR2 is YSLEER. V lost 6 bases to trimming and J lost 5 bases; unmatched junction nucleotides: 9. DNA for the CDR3: TGCGCCAGCAGTGTGGACGGGGGGGGCAACGAGCAGTACTTC. Translated: CASSVDGGGNEQYF.

This chain connects TRBV7-2 to TRBJ1-2; 10 bases are a match to TRBD1. The CDR3 extends over 16 amino acids. With V trimmed by 2 bases and J by 4 bases, 7 bases remained unmatched. Germline loops: CDR1 SGHTA, CDR2 FQGNSA. The CDR3, as DNA: TGTGCCAGCAGCTTAAGCCGACAGGGGGCCATCTATGGCTACACCTTC. Residues: CASSLSRQGAIYGYTF.